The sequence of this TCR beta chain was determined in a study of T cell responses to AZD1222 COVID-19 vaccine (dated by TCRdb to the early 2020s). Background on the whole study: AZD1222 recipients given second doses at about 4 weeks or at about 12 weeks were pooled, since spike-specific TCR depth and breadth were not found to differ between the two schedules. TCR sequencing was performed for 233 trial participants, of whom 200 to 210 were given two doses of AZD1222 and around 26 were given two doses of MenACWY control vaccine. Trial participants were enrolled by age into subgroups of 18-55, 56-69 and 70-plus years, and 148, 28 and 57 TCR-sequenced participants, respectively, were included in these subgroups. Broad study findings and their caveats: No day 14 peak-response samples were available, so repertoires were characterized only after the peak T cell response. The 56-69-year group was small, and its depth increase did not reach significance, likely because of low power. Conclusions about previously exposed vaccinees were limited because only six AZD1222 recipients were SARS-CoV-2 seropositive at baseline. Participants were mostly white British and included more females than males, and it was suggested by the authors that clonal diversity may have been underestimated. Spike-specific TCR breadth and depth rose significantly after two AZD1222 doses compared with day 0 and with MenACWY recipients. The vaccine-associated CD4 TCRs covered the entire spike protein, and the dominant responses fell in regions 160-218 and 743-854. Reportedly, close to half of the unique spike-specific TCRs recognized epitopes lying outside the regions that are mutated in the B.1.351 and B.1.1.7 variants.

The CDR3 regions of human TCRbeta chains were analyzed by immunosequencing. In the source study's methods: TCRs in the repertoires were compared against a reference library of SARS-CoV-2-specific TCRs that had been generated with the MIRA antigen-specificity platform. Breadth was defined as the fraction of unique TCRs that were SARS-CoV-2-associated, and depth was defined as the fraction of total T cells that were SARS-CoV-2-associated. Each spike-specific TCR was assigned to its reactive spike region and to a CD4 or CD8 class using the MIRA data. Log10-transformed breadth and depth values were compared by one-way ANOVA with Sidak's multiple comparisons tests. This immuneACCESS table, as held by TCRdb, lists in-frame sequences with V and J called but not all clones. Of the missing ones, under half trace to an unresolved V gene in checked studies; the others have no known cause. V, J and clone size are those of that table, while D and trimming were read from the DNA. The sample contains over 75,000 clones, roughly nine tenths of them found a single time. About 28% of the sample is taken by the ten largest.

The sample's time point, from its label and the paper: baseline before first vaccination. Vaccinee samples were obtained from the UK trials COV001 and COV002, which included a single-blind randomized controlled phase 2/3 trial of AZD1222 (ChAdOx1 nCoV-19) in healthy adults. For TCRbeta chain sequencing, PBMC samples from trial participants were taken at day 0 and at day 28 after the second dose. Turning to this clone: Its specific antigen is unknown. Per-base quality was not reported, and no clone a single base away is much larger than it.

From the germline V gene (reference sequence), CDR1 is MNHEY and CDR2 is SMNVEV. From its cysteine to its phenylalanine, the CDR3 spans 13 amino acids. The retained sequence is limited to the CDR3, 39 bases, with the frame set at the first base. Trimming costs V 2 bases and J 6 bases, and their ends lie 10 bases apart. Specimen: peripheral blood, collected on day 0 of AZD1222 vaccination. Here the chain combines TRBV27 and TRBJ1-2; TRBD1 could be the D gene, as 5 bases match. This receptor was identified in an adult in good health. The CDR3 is CASSLTGADGYTF. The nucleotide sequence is TGTGCCAGCAGTTTAACCGGGGCGGATGGCTACACCTTC.